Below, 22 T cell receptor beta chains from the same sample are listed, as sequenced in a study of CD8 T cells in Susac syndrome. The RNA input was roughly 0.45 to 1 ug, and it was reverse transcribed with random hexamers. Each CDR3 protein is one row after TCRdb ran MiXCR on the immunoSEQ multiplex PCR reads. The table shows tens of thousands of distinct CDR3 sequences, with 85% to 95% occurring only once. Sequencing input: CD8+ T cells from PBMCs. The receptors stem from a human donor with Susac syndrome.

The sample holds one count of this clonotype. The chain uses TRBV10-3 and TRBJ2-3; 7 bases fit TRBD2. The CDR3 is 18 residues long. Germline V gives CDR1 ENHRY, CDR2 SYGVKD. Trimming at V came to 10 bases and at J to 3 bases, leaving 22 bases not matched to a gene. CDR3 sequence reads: CASAVGRIAGDRTDTQYF. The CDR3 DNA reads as TGTGCCAGCGCTGTTGGTAGAATCGCGGGAGACCGTACAGATACGCAGTATTTT.

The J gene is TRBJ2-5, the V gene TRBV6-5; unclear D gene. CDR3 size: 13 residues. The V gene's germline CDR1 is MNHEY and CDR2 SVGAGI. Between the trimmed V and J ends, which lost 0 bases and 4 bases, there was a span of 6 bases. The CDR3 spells CASSYSLRETQYF. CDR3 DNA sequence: TGTGCCAGCAGTTACTCGCTCCGAGAGACCCAGTACTTC.

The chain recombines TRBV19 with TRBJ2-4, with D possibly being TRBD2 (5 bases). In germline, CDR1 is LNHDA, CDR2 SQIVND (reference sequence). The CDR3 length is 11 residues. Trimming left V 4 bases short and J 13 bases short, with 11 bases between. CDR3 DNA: TGTGCCAGTAGTACCGGACTCTCGCAGTACTTC. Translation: CASSTGLSQYF.

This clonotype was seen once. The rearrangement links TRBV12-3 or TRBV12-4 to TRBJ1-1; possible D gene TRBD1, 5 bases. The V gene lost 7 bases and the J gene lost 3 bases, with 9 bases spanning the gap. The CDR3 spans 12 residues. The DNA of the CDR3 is TGTGCCAGCATAAGAGGGGACACTGAAGCTTTCTTT. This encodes CASIRGDTEAFF.

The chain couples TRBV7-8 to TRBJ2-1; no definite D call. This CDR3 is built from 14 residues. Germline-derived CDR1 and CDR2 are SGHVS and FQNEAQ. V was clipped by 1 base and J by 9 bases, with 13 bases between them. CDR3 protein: CASSLGPSSVEQFF. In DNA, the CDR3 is TGTGCCAGCAGCTTAGGACCGTCTTCGGTTGAGCAGTTCTTC.

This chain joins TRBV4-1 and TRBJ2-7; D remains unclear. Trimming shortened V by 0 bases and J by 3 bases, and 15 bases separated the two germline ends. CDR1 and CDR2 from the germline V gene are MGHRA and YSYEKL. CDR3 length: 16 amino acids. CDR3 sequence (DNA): TGCGCCAGCAGCCAAGATCTGGAGCTAAGCAGCTACGAGCAGTACTTC. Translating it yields CASSQDLELSSYEQYF.

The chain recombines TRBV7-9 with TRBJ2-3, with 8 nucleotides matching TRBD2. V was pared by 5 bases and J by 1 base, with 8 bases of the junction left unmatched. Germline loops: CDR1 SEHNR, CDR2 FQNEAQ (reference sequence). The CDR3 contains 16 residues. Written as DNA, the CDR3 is TGTGCCAGCAGCCCCATAGCGGGAAGTGGCACAGATACGCAGTATTTT. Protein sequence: CASSPIAGSGTDTQYF.

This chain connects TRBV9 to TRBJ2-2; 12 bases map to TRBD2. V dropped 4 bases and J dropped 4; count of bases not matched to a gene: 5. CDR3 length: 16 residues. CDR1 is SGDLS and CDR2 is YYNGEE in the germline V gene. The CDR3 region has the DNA TGTGCCAGCAGCTCTAGCGGGAGGGCCCTCACCGGGGAGCTGTTTTTT. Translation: CASSSSGRALTGELFF.

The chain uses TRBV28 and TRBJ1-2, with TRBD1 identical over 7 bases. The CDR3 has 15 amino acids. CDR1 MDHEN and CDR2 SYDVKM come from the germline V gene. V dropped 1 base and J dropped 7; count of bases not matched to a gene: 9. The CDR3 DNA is TGTGCCAGCAGTTTATATTCGACAGGGAATGCTGGCTACACCTTC. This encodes CASSLYSTGNAGYTF.

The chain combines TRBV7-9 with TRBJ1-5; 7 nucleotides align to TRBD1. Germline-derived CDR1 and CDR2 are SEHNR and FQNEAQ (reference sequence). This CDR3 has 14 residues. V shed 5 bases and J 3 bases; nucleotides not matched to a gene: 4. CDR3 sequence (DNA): TGTGCCAGCAGCGACACAGGGGACAATCAGCCCCAGCATTTT. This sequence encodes CASSDTGDNQPQHF.

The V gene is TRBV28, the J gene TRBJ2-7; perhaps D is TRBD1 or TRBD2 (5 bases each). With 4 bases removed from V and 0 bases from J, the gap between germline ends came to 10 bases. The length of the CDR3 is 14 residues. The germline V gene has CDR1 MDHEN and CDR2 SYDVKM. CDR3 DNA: TGTGCCAGCAGTTGGGGACGGAGCTCCTACGAGCAGTACTTC. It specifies CASSWGRSSYEQYF.

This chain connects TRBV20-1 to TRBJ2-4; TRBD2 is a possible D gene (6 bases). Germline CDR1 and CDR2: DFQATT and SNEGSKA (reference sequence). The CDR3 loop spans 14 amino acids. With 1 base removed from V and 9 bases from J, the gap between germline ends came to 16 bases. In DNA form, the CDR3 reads TGCAGTGCTAGAGGGACGGAGGTCGGGGGCATTCAGTACTTC. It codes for CSARGTEVGGIQYF.

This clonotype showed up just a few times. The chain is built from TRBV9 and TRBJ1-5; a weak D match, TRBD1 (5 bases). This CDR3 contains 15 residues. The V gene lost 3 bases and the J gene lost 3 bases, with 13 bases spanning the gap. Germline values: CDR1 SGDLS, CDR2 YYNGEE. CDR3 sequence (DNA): TGTGCCAGCAGCGCTGACGGGGCGCCCAATCAGCCCCAGCATTTT. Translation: CASSADGAPNQPQHF. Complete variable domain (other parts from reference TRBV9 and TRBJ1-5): DSGVTQTPKHLITATGQRVTLRCSPRSGDLSVYWYQQSLDQGLQFLIQYYNGEERAKGNILERFSAQQFPDLHSELNLSSLELGDSALYFCASSADGAPNQPQHFGDGTRLSIL.

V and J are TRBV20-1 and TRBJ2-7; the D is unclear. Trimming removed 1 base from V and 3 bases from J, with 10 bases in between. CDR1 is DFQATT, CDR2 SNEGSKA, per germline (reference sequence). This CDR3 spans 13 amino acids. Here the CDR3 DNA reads TGCAGTGCTAGAGGGCTGCAAAGCTACGAGCAGTACTTC. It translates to CSARGLQSYEQYF.

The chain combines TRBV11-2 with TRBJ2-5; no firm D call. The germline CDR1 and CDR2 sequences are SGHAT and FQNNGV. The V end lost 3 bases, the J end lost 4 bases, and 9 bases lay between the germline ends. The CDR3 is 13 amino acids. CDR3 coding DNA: TGTGCCAGCAGCTTCCGCGTCCCAGAGACCCAGTACTTC. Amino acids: CASSFRVPETQYF.

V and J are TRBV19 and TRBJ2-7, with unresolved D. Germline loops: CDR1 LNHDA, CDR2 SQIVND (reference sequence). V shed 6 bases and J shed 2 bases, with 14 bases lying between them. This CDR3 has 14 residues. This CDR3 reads CASSDGARTYEQYF. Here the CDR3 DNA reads TGTGCCAGTAGCGACGGCGCGCGGACCTACGAGCAGTACTTC.

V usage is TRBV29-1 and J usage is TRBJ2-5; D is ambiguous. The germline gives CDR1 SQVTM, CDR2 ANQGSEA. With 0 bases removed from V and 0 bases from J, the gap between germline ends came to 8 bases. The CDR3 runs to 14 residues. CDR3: CSVEDGRYQETQYF. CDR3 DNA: TGCAGCGTTGAAGACGGCAGGTACCAAGAGACCCAGTACTTC.

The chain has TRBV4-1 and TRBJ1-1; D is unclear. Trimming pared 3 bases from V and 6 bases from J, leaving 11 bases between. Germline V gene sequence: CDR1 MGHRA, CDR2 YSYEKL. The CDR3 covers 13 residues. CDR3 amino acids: CASSQIGNAEAFF. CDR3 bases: TGCGCCAGCAGCCAGATTGGGAATGCTGAAGCTTTCTTT.

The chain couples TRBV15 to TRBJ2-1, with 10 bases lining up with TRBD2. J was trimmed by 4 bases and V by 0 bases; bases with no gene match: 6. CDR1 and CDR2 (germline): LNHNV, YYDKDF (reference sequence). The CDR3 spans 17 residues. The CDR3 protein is CATSREPTSGSYNEQFF. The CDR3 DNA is TGTGCCACCAGCAGAGAGCCGACTAGCGGGTCTTACAATGAGCAGTTCTTC.

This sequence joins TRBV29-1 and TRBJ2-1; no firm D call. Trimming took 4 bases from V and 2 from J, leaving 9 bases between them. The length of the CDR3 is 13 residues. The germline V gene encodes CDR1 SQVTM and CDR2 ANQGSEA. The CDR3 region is CSVVSPPYNEQFF. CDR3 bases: TGCAGCGTTGTTAGCCCCCCCTACAATGAGCAGTTCTTC.

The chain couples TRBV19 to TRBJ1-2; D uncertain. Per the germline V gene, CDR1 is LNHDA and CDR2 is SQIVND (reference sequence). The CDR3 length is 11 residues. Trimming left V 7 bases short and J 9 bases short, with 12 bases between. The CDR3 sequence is CASTLGGRYTF. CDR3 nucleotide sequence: TGTGCCAGTACGCTGGGAGGACGCTACACCTTC.

CDR3 sequence: CASGGTSGTDEQFF. CDR3 in DNA: TGTGCTAGTGGGGGGACTAGCGGGACGGATGAGCAGTTCTTC. The chain has TRBV12-5 and TRBJ2-1; 13 nucleotides line up with TRBD2. Trimming took 6 bases from V and 8 from J; bases not matched to a gene: 4. CDR1 is LGHNT, CDR2 FRNRAP, per germline. The CDR3 runs 14 residues.